This T cell receptor beta chain was captured by sequencing in a study of blood T cell repertoires in COVID-19. Overall study context: Specimens from acute and convalescent COVID-19 originated in the United States, Italy and Spain. Sources were T cells, B-cell-depleted T cells, or PBMCs; the material itself was cDNA or gDNA.

The CDR3 runs to 12 residues. Trimming removed 10 bases from V and 6 bases from J, with 15 bases in between. In germline, CDR1 is MRHNA, CDR2 SNTAGT. Measured with immunoSEQ multiplex PCR; TCRdb has only the in-frame clones, and not every one. The sample has 35,000 or so clones; approximately 90% are singletons. The source of this sequence is a human donor in a cohort sampled during active COVID-19. The sequencing input was peripheral blood. V gene TRBV6-4 combines with J gene TRBJ1-1; unclear D gene. CDR3 in amino acids: CAITKWAPEAFF. The CDR3 DNA reads as TGTGCCATCACCAAATGGGCCCCTGAAGCTTTCTTT.